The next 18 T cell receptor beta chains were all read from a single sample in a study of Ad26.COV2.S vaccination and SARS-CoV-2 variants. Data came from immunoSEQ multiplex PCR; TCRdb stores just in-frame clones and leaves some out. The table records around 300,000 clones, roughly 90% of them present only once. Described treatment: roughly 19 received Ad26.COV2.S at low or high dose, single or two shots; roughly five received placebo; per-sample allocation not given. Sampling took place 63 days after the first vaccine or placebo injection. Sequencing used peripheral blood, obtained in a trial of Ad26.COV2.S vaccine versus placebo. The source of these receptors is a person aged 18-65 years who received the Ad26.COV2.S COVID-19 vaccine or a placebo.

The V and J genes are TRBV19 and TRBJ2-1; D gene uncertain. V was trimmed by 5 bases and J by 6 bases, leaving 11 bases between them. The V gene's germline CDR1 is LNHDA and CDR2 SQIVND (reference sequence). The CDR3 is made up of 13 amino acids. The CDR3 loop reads CASSPFLGNEQFF. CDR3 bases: TGTGCCAGTAGTCCTTTTCTAGGCAATGAGCAGTTCTTC.

As DNA, the CDR3 is TGTGCCAGCAGTTTTACCCCTGACAGGAACACTGAAGCTTTCTTT. Translation gives CASSFTPDRNTEAFF. The rearrangement joins TRBV6-2 or TRBV6-3 to TRBJ1-1, with D possibly TRBD1 on 5 matching bases. Per germline, CDR1 MNHEY and CDR2 SVGEGT. The ends were cut back, 4 bases at V and 1 base at J, with 13 bases in the middle. The CDR3 is 15 amino acids.

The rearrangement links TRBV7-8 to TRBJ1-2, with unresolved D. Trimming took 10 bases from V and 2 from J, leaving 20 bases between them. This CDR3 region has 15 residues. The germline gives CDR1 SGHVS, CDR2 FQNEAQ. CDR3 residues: CATYPNQHNNYGYTF. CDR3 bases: TGTGCCACCTACCCCAATCAACACAACAACTATGGCTACACCTTC.

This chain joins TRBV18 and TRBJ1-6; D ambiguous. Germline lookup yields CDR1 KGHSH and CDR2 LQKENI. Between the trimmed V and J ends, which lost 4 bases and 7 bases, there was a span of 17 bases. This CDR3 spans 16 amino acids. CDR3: CASSREILADNSPLHF. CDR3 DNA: TGTGCCAGCTCACGGGAGATACTTGCTGACAATTCACCCCTCCACTTT. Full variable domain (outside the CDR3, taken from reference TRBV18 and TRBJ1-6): NAGVMQNPRHLVRRRGQEARLRCSPMKGHSHVYWYRQLPEEGLKFMVYLQKENIIDESGMPKERFSAEFPKEGPSILRIQQVVRGDSAAYFCASSREILADNSPLHFGNGTRLTVT.

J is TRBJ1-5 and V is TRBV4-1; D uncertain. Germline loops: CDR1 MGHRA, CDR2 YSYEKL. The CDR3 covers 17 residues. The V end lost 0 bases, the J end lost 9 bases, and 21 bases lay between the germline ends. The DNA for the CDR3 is TGCGCCAGCAGCCAAGATAGTCCGCACAGCTCCTGGAGGCCCCAGCATTTT. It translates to CASSQDSPHSSWRPQHF.

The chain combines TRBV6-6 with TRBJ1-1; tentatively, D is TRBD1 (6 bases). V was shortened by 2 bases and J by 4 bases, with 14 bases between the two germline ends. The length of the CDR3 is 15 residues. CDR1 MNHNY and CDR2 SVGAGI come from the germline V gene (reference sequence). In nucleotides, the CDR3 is TGTGCCAGCAGTTACGAGAAGGGGGGCAGCACTGAAGCTTTCTTT. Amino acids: CASSYEKGGSTEAFF.

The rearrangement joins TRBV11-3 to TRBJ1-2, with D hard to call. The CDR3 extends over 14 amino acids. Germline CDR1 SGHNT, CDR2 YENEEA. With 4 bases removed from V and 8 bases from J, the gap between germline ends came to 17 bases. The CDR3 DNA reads TGTGCCAGCAGCTATTACCCTACTATGGAGGGCTACACCTTC. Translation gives CASSYYPTMEGYTF.

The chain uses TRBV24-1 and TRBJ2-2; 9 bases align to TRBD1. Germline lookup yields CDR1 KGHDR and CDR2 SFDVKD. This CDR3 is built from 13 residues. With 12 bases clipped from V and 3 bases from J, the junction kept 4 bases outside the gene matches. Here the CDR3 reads CAAGTGHTGELFF. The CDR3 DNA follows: TGTGCCGCCGGGACAGGGCACACCGGGGAGCTGTTTTTT.

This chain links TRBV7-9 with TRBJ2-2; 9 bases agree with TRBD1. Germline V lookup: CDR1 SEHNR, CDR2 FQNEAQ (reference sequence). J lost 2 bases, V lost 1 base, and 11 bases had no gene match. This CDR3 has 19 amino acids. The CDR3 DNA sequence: TGTGCCAGCAGCTTAGGAACAGGGGGCAAAATCCGTAACACCGGGGAGCTGTTTTTT. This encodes CASSLGTGGKIRNTGELFF.

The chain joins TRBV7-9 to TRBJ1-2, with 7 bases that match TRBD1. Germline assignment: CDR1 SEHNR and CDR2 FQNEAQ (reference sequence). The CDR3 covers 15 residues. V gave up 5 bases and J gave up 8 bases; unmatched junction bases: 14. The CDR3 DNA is TGTGCCAGCAGCCCCTCAGGGGGGGAGAGGAAAGGCTACACCTTC. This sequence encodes CASSPSGGERKGYTF.

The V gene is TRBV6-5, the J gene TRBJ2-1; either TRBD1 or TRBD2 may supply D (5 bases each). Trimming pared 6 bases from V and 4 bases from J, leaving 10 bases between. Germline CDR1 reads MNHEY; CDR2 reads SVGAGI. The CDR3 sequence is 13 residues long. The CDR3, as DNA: TGTGCCAGCAGGACGGGACCGTACAATGAGCAGTTCTTC. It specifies CASRTGPYNEQFF.

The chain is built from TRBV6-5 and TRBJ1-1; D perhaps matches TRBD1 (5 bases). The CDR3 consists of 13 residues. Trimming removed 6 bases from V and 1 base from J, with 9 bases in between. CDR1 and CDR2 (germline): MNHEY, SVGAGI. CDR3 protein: CASSRAKNTEAFF. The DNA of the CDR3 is TGTGCCAGCAGCAGGGCCAAGAACACTGAAGCTTTCTTT.

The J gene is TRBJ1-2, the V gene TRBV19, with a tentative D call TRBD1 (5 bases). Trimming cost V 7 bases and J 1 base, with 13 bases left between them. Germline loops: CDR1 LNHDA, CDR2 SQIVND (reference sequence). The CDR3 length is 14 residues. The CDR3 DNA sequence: TGTGCCAGTACCGATGAGGGGTATAACTATGGCTACACCTTC. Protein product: CASTDEGYNYGYTF.

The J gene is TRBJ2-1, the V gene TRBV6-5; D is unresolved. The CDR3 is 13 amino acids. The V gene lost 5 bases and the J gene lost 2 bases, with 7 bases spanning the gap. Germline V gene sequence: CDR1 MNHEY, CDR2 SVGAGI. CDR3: CASSPGPYNEQFF. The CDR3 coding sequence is TGTGCCAGCAGTCCAGGACCCTACAATGAGCAGTTCTTC.

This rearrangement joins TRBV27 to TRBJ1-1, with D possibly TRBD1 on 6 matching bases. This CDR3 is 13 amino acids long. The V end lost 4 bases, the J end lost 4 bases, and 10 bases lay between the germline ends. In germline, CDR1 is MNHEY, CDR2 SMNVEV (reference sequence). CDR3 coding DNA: TGTGCCAGCAGTTCGGCGACAGGCACTGAAGCTTTCTTT. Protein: CASSSATGTEAFF.

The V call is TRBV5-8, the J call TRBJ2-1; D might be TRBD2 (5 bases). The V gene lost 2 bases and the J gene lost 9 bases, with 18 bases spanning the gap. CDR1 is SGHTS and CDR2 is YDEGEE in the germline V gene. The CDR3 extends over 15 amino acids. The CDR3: CASSFRPPRAGEQFF. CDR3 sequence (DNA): TGTGCCAGCAGCTTCCGACCCCCGCGGGCGGGTGAGCAGTTCTTC.

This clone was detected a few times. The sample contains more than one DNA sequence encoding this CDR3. The CDR3 region is CASSLAETQYF. CDR3 in DNA: TGTGCCAGCAGCTTAGCAGAGACCCAGTACTTC. This rearrangement joins TRBV7-6 to TRBJ2-5, with unresolved D. Germline loops: CDR1 SGHVS, CDR2 FNYEAQ. Trimming pared 0 bases from V and 4 bases from J, leaving 0 bases between. This CDR3 has 11 residues.

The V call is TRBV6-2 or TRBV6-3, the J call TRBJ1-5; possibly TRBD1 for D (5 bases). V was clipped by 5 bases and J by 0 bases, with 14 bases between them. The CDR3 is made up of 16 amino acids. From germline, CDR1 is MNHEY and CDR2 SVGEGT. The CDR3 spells CASSPRRDYSNQPQHF. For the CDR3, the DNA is TGTGCCAGCAGTCCCCGCCGGGACTATAGCAATCAGCCCCAGCATTTT.